This T cell receptor (beta chain) comes out of a study of radiation and T cells in renal cell carcinoma. Study-wide context: Nephrectomy followed 15 Gy stereotactic body radiation by 4 weeks.

The sample's time point: blood 2 weeks post-SBRT. As to treatment: 15 Gy SBRT to primary tumor, nephrectomy 4 weeks later. After SBRT, blood was collected at 2 and 4 weeks, plus baseline. The patient's renal cell carcinoma had clear cell pathology. The V end was cut by 3 bases, the J end by 3 bases, with 20 bases between. Germline lookup yields CDR1 MDHEN and CDR2 SYDVKM. The CDR3 loop spans 18 amino acids. This clone was detected only once. Some clones are missing from TCRdb's copy, which holds only in-frame ones; the method was immunoSEQ multiplex PCR. The sample has around 130,000 clones, 75% to 90% seen once.

Sequences were derived from blood, sampled from a patient whose treatment included radiotherapy and nephrectomy. The chain combines TRBV28 with TRBJ1-4; weak D call: TRBD1 (5 bases). The clonotype originates from an older woman with renal cell carcinoma. CDR3 sequence reads: CASSFVGAAEGANEKLFF. In DNA, the CDR3 is TGTGCCAGCAGTTTCGTCGGGGCGGCAGAAGGAGCTAATGAAAAACTGTTTTTT.